Each of the 25 T cell receptor beta chains below was sequenced from the same sample in a study of human T cells and chemical hapten exposure. TCRdb called the RACE reads again in MiXCR, with one record for every CDR3 protein. The repertoire consists of 350,000 to 400,000 distinct CDR3 sequences, with around 6% occurring once and the leading ten covering about 5.4%. Regarding time point: patch test 2, 6 weeks after DPC sensitization. Noted treatment: therapeutic diphenylcyclopropenone sensitization with weekly scalp DPC. The sequencing used whole blood, collected in connection with sensitization to the hapten diphenylcyclopropenone (DPC). These receptors came from a woman aged 18-29 years with alopecia areata. Some clones in this sample may be carry-over from other donors' samples.

The chain is built from TRBV24-1 and TRBJ2-3; D unresolved. The CDR3 is 14 amino acids. In germline, CDR1 is KGHDR, CDR2 SFDVKD. The V and J ends lost 4 bases and 4 bases respectively, with 11 bases between them. The CDR3 DNA reads TGTGCCACCAGTGACCCCTTCGCGCCAGATACGCAGTATTTT. Amino acids: CATSDPFAPDTQYF.

This clonotype has only a few counts. This rearrangement joins TRBV18 to TRBJ2-7; the D gene is possibly TRBD1 (6 bases). The CDR3 totals 13 residues. Germline assignment: CDR1 KGHSH and CDR2 LQKENI. The V and J ends lost 4 bases and 5 bases respectively, with 12 bases between them. The CDR3 loop reads CASSHREGDEQYF. CDR3 DNA: TGTGCCAGCTCACACAGAGAGGGGGACGAGCAGTACTTC.

The rearrangement links TRBV3-1 to TRBJ1-2; D not resolved. This CDR3 is 12 amino acids long. Germline V gene data show CDR1 as LGHDT and CDR2 as YNNKEL (reference sequence). V shed 4 bases and J shed 4 bases, with 7 bases lying between them. The CDR3 here is CASSPGAYGYTF. Written as DNA, the CDR3 is TGTGCCAGCAGCCCGGGCGCCTATGGCTACACCTTC.

The J gene is TRBJ2-5, the V gene TRBV5-1; 8 bases are shared with TRBD2. Germline lookup yields CDR1 SGHRS and CDR2 YFSETQ. The trim removed 4 bases at V and 3 bases at J, leaving 8 bases unmatched. CDR3 length equals 15 residues. CDR3 in amino acids: CASSRSGTREETQYF. The CDR3 DNA is TGCGCCAGCAGCCGCTCCGGGACTAGAGAAGAGACCCAGTACTTC.

The rearrangement uses TRBV6-6 and TRBJ1-4; D unclear. Germline V gene sequence: CDR1 MNHNY, CDR2 SVGAGI (reference sequence). CDR3 size: 15 residues. Trimming pared 7 bases from V and 8 bases from J, leaving 20 bases between. The CDR3 here is CASTSQLEREEKLFF. The CDR3 nucleotides are TGTGCCAGCACCTCACAATTGGAGAGGGAGGAAAAACTGTTTTTT.

The chain uses TRBV4-3 and TRBJ2-1; 11 bases agree with TRBD2. Germline values: CDR1 LGHNA, CDR2 YSLEER. V dropped 5 bases and J dropped 10; count of bases not matched to a gene: 10. CDR3 size: 15 residues. The CDR3 loop is CASSSSSGGANEQFF. The CDR3 DNA reads TGCGCCAGCAGCTCCAGTAGCGGGGGGGCAAACGAGCAGTTCTTC.

The sample holds a few counts of this clonotype. The chain is built from TRBV6-2 or TRBV6-3 and TRBJ1-5; D possibly corresponds to TRBD1 (5 bases). Germline lookup yields CDR1 MNHEY and CDR2 SVGEGT. This CDR3 is 17 amino acids long. V shed 5 bases and J shed 5 bases, with 22 bases lying between them. The CDR3 sequence is CASSPLGRWEEDQPQHF. The CDR3 DNA sequence: TGTGCCAGCAGTCCGCTGGGACGTTGGGAGGAAGATCAGCCCCAGCATTTT.

DNA of the CDR3: TGCGCCAGCAGCGAATGGGGGGATGAAAAACTGTTTTTT. It is translated as CASSEWGDEKLFF. The chain has TRBV10-2 and TRBJ1-4; D might be TRBD1 (5 bases). Germline assignment: CDR1 WSHSY and CDR2 SAAADI. Between the trimmed V and J ends, which lost 6 bases and 6 bases, there was a span of 11 bases. There are 13 residues in the CDR3.

This clonotype was seen many times. The V and J genes are TRBV2 and TRBJ2-7; D not resolved. This CDR3 spans 13 amino acids. Germline V gene data show CDR1 as SNHLY and CDR2 as FYNNEI. V gave up 3 bases and J gave up 5 bases, with 11 bases separating them. This CDR3 reads CASSEARADEQYF. The CDR3 DNA sequence: TGTGCCAGCAGTGAGGCAAGGGCGGACGAGCAGTACTTC. The variable domain in full, completed from reference TRBV2 and TRBJ2-7, reads EPEVTQTPSHQVTQMGQEVILRCVPISNHLYFYWYRQILGQKVEFLVSFYNNEISEKSEIFDDQFSVERPDGSNFTLKIRSTKLEDSAMYFCASSEARADEQYFGPGTRLTVT.

This clonotype was counted ten times or more. The chain is built from TRBV3-1 and TRBJ1-1; 8 nucleotides align to TRBD1. The CDR3 consists of 14 residues. In germline, CDR1 is LGHDT, CDR2 YNNKEL (reference sequence). After removal of 3 bases from V and 6 bases from J, the junction contained 6 bases not matched to a gene. CDR3 sequence: CASSQGQARAEAFF. CDR3 sequence (DNA): TGTGCCAGCAGCCAGGGACAGGCGAGGGCTGAAGCTTTCTTT.

J is TRBJ1-1 and V is TRBV10-3; 8 bases fit TRBD1. The CDR3 contains 15 residues. The trim removed 3 bases at V and 0 bases at J, leaving 3 bases unmatched. Germline V gene data show CDR1 as ENHRY and CDR2 as SYGVKD. The CDR3: CAISEKQGVNTEAFF. The CDR3 bases are TGTGCCATCAGTGAAAAACAGGGGGTGAACACTGAAGCTTTCTTT.

V and J are TRBV12-3 or TRBV12-4 and TRBJ2-3, with TRBD2 as a possible D gene (5 bases). This CDR3 is 15 amino acids long. V was cut by 4 bases and J by 5 bases, with 16 bases left in between. The CDR3 reads CASSSWIASVDTQYF. The CDR3, as DNA: TGTGCCAGCAGTTCCTGGATAGCGTCTGTAGATACGCAGTATTTT.

This clonotype showed up many times. This sequence joins TRBV20-1 and TRBJ1-2, with 10 bases lining up with TRBD1. CDR3 size: 17 residues. V lost 0 bases and J lost 1; bases outside the gene matches: 8. The germline V gene has CDR1 DFQATT and CDR2 SNEGSKA (reference sequence). The CDR3 sequence: CSARDQVWDRGNYGYTF. The CDR3 DNA follows: TGCAGTGCTAGAGATCAAGTCTGGGACAGGGGTAACTATGGCTACACCTTC.

This clonotype was counted between two and nine times. The CDR3 loop is CASRRGTGGYGYTF. The CDR3 region has the DNA TGTGCCAGCAGGAGGGGGACAGGGGGCTATGGCTACACCTTC. This sequence joins TRBV25-1 and TRBJ1-2, with TRBD1 matching 11 bases. V was clipped by 6 bases and J by 4 bases; unmatched bases: 4. Germline lookup yields CDR1 MGHDK and CDR2 SYGVNS. The CDR3 covers 14 residues.

In its sample, this clonotype was seen many times. The chain employs TRBV6-6 and TRBJ1-5; possibly TRBD1 for D (5 bases). The CDR3 covers 14 residues. The germline gives CDR1 MNHNY, CDR2 SVGAGI (reference sequence). V gave up 0 bases and J gave up 6 bases, with 9 bases separating them. The CDR3 nucleotides read TGTGCCAGCAGTTACTCCCAGGGTGGTCAGCCCCAGCATTTT. Residues: CASSYSQGGQPQHF.

This clonotype was observed at least ten times. In nucleotides, the CDR3 is TGTGCCAGTTTGAAATCAGGGAGGGACACTGAAGCTTTCTTT. Its protein product is CASLKSGRDTEAFF. V gene TRBV6-5 combines with J gene TRBJ1-1; D may be TRBD1 (5 bases). Germline assignment: CDR1 MNHEY and CDR2 SVGAGI. The CDR3 loop spans 14 amino acids. With 9 bases removed from V and 3 bases from J, the gap between germline ends came to 17 bases.

The CDR3 protein is CASSQAGGGQPQHF. As DNA, the CDR3 is TGTGCCAGCAGCCAAGCGGGGGGCGGGCAGCCCCAGCATTTT. The chain links TRBV3-1 to TRBJ1-5, with D possibly matching TRBD1 (6 bases). The ends were cut back, 1 base at V and 7 bases at J, with 11 bases in the middle. This CDR3 has 14 residues. Germline V CDR1 and CDR2: LGHDT, YNNKEL (reference sequence).

This clonotype was seen a few times. The genes are TRBV15 and TRBJ1-5, with a weak D call TRBD1 (5 bases). V was clipped by 5 bases and J by 6 bases, with 20 bases between them. CDR1 and CDR2 from the germline V gene are LNHNV and YYDKDF (reference sequence). The CDR3 consists of 16 residues. The CDR3 bases are TGTGCCACCAGCCCCATGCGGGGGATGTTTACTCAGCCCCAGCATTTT. Its protein product is CATSPMRGMFTQPQHF.

J is TRBJ2-7 and V is TRBV6-1; D is possibly TRBD1 or TRBD2 (5 bases each). This CDR3 comprises 14 residues. CDR1 is MNHNS and CDR2 is SASEGT in the germline V gene. V was shortened by 4 bases and J by 3 bases, with 13 bases between the two germline ends. The CDR3 loop reads CASSVGDPDYEQYF. CDR3 sequence (DNA): TGTGCCAGCAGTGTGGGGGACCCGGACTACGAGCAGTACTTC.

Only a few counts were recorded for this clonotype. This chain connects TRBV10-3 to TRBJ2-7; D is ambiguous. Germline lookup yields CDR1 ENHRY and CDR2 SYGVKD. The V and J ends lost 10 bases and 4 bases respectively, with 11 bases between them. This CDR3 spans 11 amino acids. In DNA form, the CDR3 reads TGTGCCACCTCCCAGGCATACGAGCAGTACTTC. Its protein product is CATSQAYEQYF.

This clonotype showed up just a few times. V gene TRBV5-1 combines with J gene TRBJ1-1; 8 bases match TRBD1. With 4 bases clipped from V and 6 bases from J, the junction kept 14 bases outside the gene matches. Germline values: CDR1 SGHRS, CDR2 YFSETQ. The CDR3 totals 16 residues. CDR3 DNA sequence: TGCGCCAGCAGCCAAGGACAGGGAGGTTTCGGCGCTGAAGCTTTCTTT. Amino acids: CASSQGQGGFGAEAFF.

Worth noting for this clonotype: Since a much larger clone is just one base distant, this may be a read error. This chain links TRBV20-1 with TRBJ1-2; D remains ambiguous. CDR3 length equals 16 residues. Trimming cost V 1 base and J 0 bases, with 15 bases left between them. Germline assignment: CDR1 DFQATT and CDR2 SNEGSKA (reference sequence). The CDR3 DNA reads TGCAGTGCTAGAGGCGTGGCCGCTATATCTAACTATGGCTACACCTTC. It is translated as CSARGVAAISNYGYTF.

This clonotype was detected a few times. This likely traces to a read error, being one base from a far larger clone. J is TRBJ1-1 and V is TRBV7-9; no firm D call. Trimming shortened V by 0 bases and J by 1 base, and 6 bases separated the two germline ends. Germline CDR1 and CDR2: SEHNR and FQNEAQ (reference sequence). The CDR3 extends over 14 amino acids. This chain's CDR3 is CASSLAAENTEAFF. The CDR3 DNA reads as TGTGCCAGCAGCTTAGCGGCAGAGAACACTGAAGCTTTCTTT.

This clonotype was observed a few times. The chain links TRBV6-5 to TRBJ2-5; the D gene is possibly TRBD1 (6 bases). The germline V gene encodes CDR1 MNHEY and CDR2 SVGAGI. The length of the CDR3 is 14 residues. V lost 2 bases and J lost 13, with 20 bases in between. The CDR3 here is CASSYGTTNREAYF. Written as DNA, the CDR3 is TGTGCCAGCAGTTACGGGACCACCAACAGGGAAGCGTACTTC.

This clonotype appeared many times. V gene TRBV2 combines with J gene TRBJ1-1, with D uncertain. The CDR3 length is 14 residues. V was pared by 7 bases and J by 0 bases, with 12 bases between. Germline V gene lookup returns CDR1 SNHLY and CDR2 FYNNEI. DNA for the CDR3: TGTGCCAGCATGACGACCGGTATGAACACTGAAGCTTTCTTT. Its translation: CASMTTGMNTEAFF.